This TCR beta chain is from a study of T-cell reconstitution after alpha-beta-depleted transplantation in children. Study results and limitations: Day-60 TCRbeta diversity that was high in some patients was derived from surviving recipient T cells and thymic progenitors.

Notes on this clonotype: Its antigen is undetermined.

The germline V and J ends were trimmed by 0 bases and 2 bases, with 9 bases remaining between them. CDR1 and CDR2 (germline): SGHKS, YYEKEE (reference sequence). The CDR3 totals 15 residues. Preparation of the TCRbeta library involved a method that used unique molecular identifiers. TCRdb passed the PCR reads through MiXCR, listing each CDR3 protein once. Among more than 100,000 distinct CDR3 sequences listed, roughly 23% were seen once. The sample consisted of PBMCs, mostly from graft donor cells, taken 180 days after TCRalphabeta/CD19-depleted stem cell transplant. The receptor was derived from a male patient aged 2 to 9 who had a stem cell transplant for chronic granulomatous disease, so the T cells may come from the graft donor. The V and J genes are TRBV5-5 and TRBJ1-5; D not certain. Here the CDR3 reads CASSLGGGRNQPQHF. The CDR3 DNA is TGTGCCAGCAGCTTGGGCGGCGGCCGCAATCAGCCCCAGCATTTT.